This is a list of T cell receptor beta chains from one sample in a study of T-cell reconstitution after alpha-beta-depleted transplantation in children. MiXCR was run by TCRdb on the PCR reads, yielding one entry per CDR3 protein. The repertoire consists of fewer than 20,000 distinct CDR3 sequences, with around 5.1% occurring once and the leading ten covering 6% to 8.5%. The sample was PBMCs, taken before TCRalphabeta/CD19-depleted stem cell transplant. Source of these receptors: a boy under 18 with acute lymphoblastic leukemia, due to receive a stem cell transplant. Each CDR3 is given with its conserved first and last residue. The D gene is left open where the match is weak. The size entry is marked missing in some rows and otherwise reads once, few, many or a size class.

TRBJ2-5,many,.,TRBV28,CASTPGFGETQYF,TGTGCCAGCACCCCGGGATTTGGAGAGACCCAGTACTTC
TRBJ1-6,many,.,TRBV27,CASSLGRRSSYNSPLHF,TGTGCCAGCAGTTTGGGGCGTCGGAGCTCCTATAATTCACCCCTCCACTTT
TRBJ2-1,few,.,TRBV12-3/TRBV12-4,CACSRTRALAGAYNEQFF,TGTGCCTGCAGTCGCACCCGGGCGTTGGCGGGCGCCTACAATGAGCAGTTCTTC
TRBJ1-3,many,.,TRBV7-2,CASSLEGFGNTIYF,TGTGCCAGCAGCTTAGAAGGGTTCGGAAACACCATATATTTT
TRBJ2-1,many,TRBD2,TRBV20-1,CSARGTSGSPFF,TGCAGTGCTAGAGGAACTAGCGGGAGCCCGTTCTTC
TRBJ2-2,many,.,TRBV5-1,CASSLGQEIGTGELFF,TGCGCCAGCAGCTTGGGGCAGGAGATTGGGACCGGGGAGCTGTTTTTT
TRBJ2-7,medium-sized,TRBD1,TRBV12-3/TRBV12-4,CASSLTDRGLEEQYF,TGTGCCAGCAGTTTGACGGACAGGGGGCTTGAAGAGCAGTACTTC
TRBJ2-3,many,.,TRBV11-3,CASSLENSRTDTQYF,TGTGCCAGCAGCTTAGAGAACTCTCGCACAGATACGCAGTATTTT
TRBJ2-4,many,.,TRBV12-3/TRBV12-4,CASSSGRQAKNIQYF,TGTGCCAGCAGTTCGGGCCGGCAAGCCAAAAACATTCAGTACTTC
TRBJ2-7,many,.,TRBV6-6,CASSYSDKSYEQYF,TGTGCCAGCAGTTACTCGGACAAATCCTACGAGCAGTACTTC
TRBJ2-5,medium-sized,.,TRBV7-2,CASSHPTGETQYF,TGTGCCAGCAGCCACCCGACAGGAGAGACCCAGTACTTC
TRBJ1-2,many,TRBD1,TRBV4-2,CASSHGQAYGYTF,TGTGCCAGCAGCCACGGACAGGCCTATGGCTACACCTTC
TRBJ1-2,.,TRBD1,TRBV24-1,CATSGGDRGPNYGYTF,TGTGCCACCAGTGGAGGGGACAGGGGACCCAACTATGGCTACACCTTC
TRBJ2-2,many,TRBD1,TRBV3-1,CASSQAGGGELFF,TGTGCCAGCAGCCAAGCAGGGGGCGGGGAGCTGTTTTTT
TRBJ2-7,many,TRBD1,TRBV30,CAWGQGLHEQYF,TGTGCCTGGGGACAGGGGCTTCACGAGCAGTACTTC
TRBJ2-7,many,.,TRBV20-1,CSARPARNYEQYF,TGCAGTGCTAGACCCGCCCGAAACTACGAGCAGTACTTC
TRBJ2-7,many,.,TRBV6-5,CASSYGVSRLSYEQYF,TGTGCCAGCAGTTACGGGGTTTCCCGTCTCTCCTACGAGCAGTACTTC
TRBJ1-5,many,.,TRBV12-5,CASGCPTRGNNQPQHF,TGTGCTAGTGGTTGCCCCACCCGCGGGAACAATCAGCCCCAGCATTTT
TRBJ1-3,many,TRBD1,TRBV20-1,CSATGTGVSGNTIYF,TGCAGTGCTACTGGGACAGGGGTCTCTGGAAACACCATATATTTT
TRBJ1-6,.,.,TRBV19,CASSEGVSLHF,TGTGCCAGTAGCGAAGGGGTCTCCCTCCACTTT
TRBJ1-1,many,.,TRBV20-1,CSGWVATEAFF,TGCAGTGGATGGGTGGCTACGGAAGCTTTCTTT
TRBJ2-1,many,TRBD2,TRBV5-8,CASSLRLAGVDEQFF,TGTGCCAGCAGCTTGAGGCTAGCGGGGGTCGATGAGCAGTTCTTC
TRBJ2-1,medium-sized,TRBD1,TRBV9,CASSSRQGSSNEQFF,TGTGCCAGCAGCTCTCGACAGGGATCGTCCAATGAGCAGTTCTTC
TRBJ1-4,many,.,TRBV25-1,CASSEPGKFEKLFF,TGTGCCAGCAGTGAACCTGGGAAGTTTGAAAAACTGTTTTTT
TRBJ2-7,medium-sized,TRBD1,TRBV7-2,CASSQLTGGRRQYF,TGTGCCAGCAGCCAATTGACAGGGGGTAGGCGGCAGTACTTC
TRBJ2-2,many,.,TRBV20-1,CSARMIPTGELFF,TGCAGTGCACGCATGATCCCTACCGGGGAGCTGTTTTTT
TRBJ2-3,few,TRBD1,TRBV3-1,CATSQEGTEEDTQYF,TGTGCCACCTCCCAAGAGGGGACAGAGGAAGATACGCAGTATTTT
TRBJ2-1,medium-sized,.,TRBV13,CASSFPLGRGGEQFF,TGTGCCAGCAGCTTCCCCCTAGGACGGGGCGGTGAGCAGTTCTTC
TRBJ1-2,once,.,TRBV4-3,CASSQSTARRGYTF,TGCGCCAGCAGCCAATCCACAGCGAGACGTGGCTACACCTTC
TRBJ1-5,many,.,TRBV20-1,CSARGGLGSQPQHF,TGCAGTGCTAGAGGGGGACTGGGAAGTCAGCCCCAGCATTTT
TRBJ2-7,few,TRBD1,TRBV5-6,CAMSLRDRESEQYF,TGTGCCATGAGCCTCCGGGACAGGGAATCCGAGCAGTACTTC
TRBJ2-5,many,.,TRBV6-2/TRBV6-3,CASSYSGTLQETQYF,TGTGCCAGCAGTTACTCAGGGACACTCCAAGAGACCCAGTACTTC
TRBJ2-1,many,.,TRBV3-1,CASSQDGGGGDNEQFF,TGTGCCAGCAGCCAAGATGGCGGAGGAGGGGACAATGAGCAGTTCTTC
TRBJ1-1,many,.,TRBV29-1,CSHTGGTEAFF,TGCAGCCACACGGGGGGGACTGAAGCTTTCTTT
TRBJ2-5,many,TRBD1,TRBV5-1,CASSAGGPQETQYF,TGCGCCAGCAGCGCAGGGGGCCCGCAAGAGACCCAGTACTTC
TRBJ2-3,many,.,TRBV19,CASSMGGTDTQYF,TGTGCCAGTAGTATGGGGGGCACAGATACGCAGTATTTT
TRBJ1-2,many,TRBD1,TRBV6-4,CASSVHRGVSGYTF,TGTGCCAGCAGTGTTCACAGGGGGGTCTCTGGCTACACCTTC